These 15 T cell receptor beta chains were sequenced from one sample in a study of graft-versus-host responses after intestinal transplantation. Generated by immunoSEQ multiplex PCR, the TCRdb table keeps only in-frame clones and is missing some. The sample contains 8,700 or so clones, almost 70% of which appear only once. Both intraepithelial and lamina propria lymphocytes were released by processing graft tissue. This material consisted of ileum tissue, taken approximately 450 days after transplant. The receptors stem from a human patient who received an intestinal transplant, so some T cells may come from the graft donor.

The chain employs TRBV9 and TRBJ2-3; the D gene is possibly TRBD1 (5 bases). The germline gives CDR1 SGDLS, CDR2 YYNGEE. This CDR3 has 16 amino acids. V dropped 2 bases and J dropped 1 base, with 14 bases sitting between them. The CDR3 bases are TGTGCCAGCAGCGTCCGGCAGGGATTCGGCACAGATACGCAGTATTTT. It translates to CASSVRQGFGTDTQYF.

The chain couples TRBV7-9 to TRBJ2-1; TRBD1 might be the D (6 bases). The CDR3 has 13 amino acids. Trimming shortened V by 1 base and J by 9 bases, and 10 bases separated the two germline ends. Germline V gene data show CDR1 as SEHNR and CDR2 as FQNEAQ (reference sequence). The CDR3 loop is CASSLGGQVEQFF. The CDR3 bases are TGTGCCAGCAGCTTAGGGGGGCAGGTTGAGCAGTTCTTC.

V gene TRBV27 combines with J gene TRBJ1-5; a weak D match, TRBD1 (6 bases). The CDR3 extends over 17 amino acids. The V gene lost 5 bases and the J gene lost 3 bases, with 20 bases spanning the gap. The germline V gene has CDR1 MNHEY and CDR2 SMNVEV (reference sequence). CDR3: CASSTITPTGYNQPQHF. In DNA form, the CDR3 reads TGTGCCAGCAGTACAATTACCCCGACAGGTTACAATCAGCCCCAGCATTTT.

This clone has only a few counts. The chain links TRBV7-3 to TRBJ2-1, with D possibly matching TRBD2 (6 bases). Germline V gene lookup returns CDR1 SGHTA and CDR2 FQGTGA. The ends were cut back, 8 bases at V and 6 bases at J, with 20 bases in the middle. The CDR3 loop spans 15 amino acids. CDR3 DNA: TGTGCCAGCTCCGGAGGGGCAGGGTCAGGCAATGAGCAGTTCTTC. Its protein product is CASSGGAGSGNEQFF.

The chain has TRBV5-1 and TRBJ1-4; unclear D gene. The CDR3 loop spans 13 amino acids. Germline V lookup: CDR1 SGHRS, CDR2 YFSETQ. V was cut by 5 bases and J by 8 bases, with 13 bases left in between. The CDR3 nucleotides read TGCGCCAGCAGTTCGGGTTCGAGGGAAAAACTGTTTTTT. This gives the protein CASSSGSREKLFF.

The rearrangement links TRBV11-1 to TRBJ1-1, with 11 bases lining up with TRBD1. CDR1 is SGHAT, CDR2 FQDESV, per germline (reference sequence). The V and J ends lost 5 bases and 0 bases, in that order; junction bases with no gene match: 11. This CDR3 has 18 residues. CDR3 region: CASSNPGQGEPMNTEAFF. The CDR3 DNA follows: TGTGCCAGCAGCAATCCGGGACAGGGGGAGCCCATGAACACTGAAGCTTTCTTT. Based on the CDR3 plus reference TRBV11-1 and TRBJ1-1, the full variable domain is EAEVAQSPRYKITEKSQAVAFWCDPISGHATLYWYRQILGQGPELLVQFQDESVVDDSQLPKDRFSAERLKGVDSTLKIQPAELGDSAMYLCASSNPGQGEPMNTEAFFGQGTRLTVV.

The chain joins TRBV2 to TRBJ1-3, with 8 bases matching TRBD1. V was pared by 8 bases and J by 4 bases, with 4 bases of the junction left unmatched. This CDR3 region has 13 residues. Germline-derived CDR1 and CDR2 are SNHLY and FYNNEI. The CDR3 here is CASCRGPGNTIYF. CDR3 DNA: TGTGCCAGCTGCAGGGGGCCAGGAAACACCATATATTTT.

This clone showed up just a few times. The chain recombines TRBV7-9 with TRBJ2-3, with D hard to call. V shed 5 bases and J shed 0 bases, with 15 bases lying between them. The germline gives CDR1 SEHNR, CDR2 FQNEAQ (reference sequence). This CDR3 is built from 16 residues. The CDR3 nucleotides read TGTGCCAGCAGCATGAGGTCCGGCCATAGCACAGATACGCAGTATTTT. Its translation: CASSMRSGHSTDTQYF.

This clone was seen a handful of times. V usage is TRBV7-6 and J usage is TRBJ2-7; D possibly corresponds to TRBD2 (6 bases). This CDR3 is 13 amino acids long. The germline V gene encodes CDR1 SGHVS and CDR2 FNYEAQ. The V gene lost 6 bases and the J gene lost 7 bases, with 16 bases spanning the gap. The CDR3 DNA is TGTGCCAGCAGGCCTTATTATCGGGGGGAGCAGTACTTC. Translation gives CASRPYYRGEQYF.

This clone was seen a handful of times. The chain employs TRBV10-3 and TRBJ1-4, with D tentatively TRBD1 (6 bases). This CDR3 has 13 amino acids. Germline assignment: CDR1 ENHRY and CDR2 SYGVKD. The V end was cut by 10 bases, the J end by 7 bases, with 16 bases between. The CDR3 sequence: CATSGGGTEKLFF. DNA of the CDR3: TGTGCCACCTCGGGAGGGGGTACTGAAAAACTGTTTTTT.

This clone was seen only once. The CDR3 is CASSLGFGASDLNIQYF. CDR3 nucleotide sequence: TGTGCCAGCAGCTTAGGTTTTGGCGCGAGCGACTTAAACATTCAGTACTTC. The J gene is TRBJ2-4, the V gene TRBV7-9; D is undetermined. The V end lost 1 base, the J end lost 6 bases, and 19 bases lay between the germline ends. The CDR3 runs 17 residues. The germline V gene has CDR1 SEHNR and CDR2 FQNEAQ (reference sequence).

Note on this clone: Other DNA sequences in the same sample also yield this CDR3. CDR3 sequence reads: CASSRLATYNEQFF. The CDR3 DNA reads as TGTGCCAGCAGCAGGCTAGCCACCTACAATGAGCAGTTCTTC. V gene TRBV2 combines with J gene TRBJ2-1, with a weak D call TRBD2 (5 bases). The CDR3 is 14 residues long. The V and J ends lost 6 bases and 2 bases respectively, with 11 bases between them. CDR1 is SNHLY, CDR2 FYNNEI, per germline.

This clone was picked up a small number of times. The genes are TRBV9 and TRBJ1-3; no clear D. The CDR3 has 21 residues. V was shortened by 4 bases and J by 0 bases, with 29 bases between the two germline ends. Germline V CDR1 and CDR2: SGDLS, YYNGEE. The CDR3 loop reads CASSSQEDQVKPHYSGNTIYF. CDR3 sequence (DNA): TGTGCCAGCAGCTCCCAAGAAGATCAGGTCAAACCCCACTACTCTGGAAACACCATATATTTT.

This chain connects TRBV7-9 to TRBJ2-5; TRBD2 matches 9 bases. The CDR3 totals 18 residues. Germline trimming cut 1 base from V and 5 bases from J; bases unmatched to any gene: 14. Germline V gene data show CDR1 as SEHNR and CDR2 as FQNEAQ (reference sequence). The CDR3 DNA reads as TGTGCCAGCAGCTTAGGTTCGGCGGGGGGGATCCTTTCGGAGACCCAGTACTTC. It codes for CASSLGSAGGILSETQYF.

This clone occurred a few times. The CDR3 loop is CASTKDNDGELFF. The CDR3 coding sequence is TGTGCCAGCACTAAAGACAACGACGGGGAGCTGTTTTTT. The chain employs TRBV6-1 and TRBJ2-2; D unclear. The V and J ends lost 7 bases and 7 bases respectively, with 13 bases between them. Per germline, CDR1 MNHNS and CDR2 SASEGT. This CDR3 has 13 residues.